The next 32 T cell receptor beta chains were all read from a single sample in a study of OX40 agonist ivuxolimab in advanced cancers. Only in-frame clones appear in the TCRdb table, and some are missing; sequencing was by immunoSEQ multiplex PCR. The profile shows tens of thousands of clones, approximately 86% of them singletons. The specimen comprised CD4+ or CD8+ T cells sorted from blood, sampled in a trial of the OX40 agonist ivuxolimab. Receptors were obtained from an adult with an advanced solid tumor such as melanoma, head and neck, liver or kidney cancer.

CDR3 region: CASSQAHRDQPQHF. The CDR3 nucleotides are TGTGCCAGCAGCCAAGCACATAGGGATCAGCCCCAGCATTTT. The chain uses TRBV14 and TRBJ1-5; no clear D gene. Trimming removed 1 base from V and 5 bases from J, with 9 bases in between. The V gene's germline CDR1 is SGHDN and CDR2 FVKESK. This CDR3 contains 14 residues.

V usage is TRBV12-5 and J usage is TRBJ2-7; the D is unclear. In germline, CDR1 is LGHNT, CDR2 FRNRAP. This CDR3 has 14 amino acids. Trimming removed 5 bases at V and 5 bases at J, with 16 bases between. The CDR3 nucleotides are TGTGCTAGTGGTGGGTACACCCTACGGGACGAGCAGTACTTC. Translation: CASGGYTLRDEQYF.

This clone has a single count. CDR3 coding DNA: TGTGCCAGCAGTTACGTCGAGGGTGGCCTTCGGGAAGCTTTCTTT. Its protein product is CASSYVEGGLREAFF. The genes are TRBV6-5 and TRBJ1-1; no clear D gene. The CDR3 totals 15 residues. Trimming pared 2 bases from V and 8 bases from J, leaving 18 bases between. Germline V gene lookup returns CDR1 MNHEY and CDR2 SVGAGI.

The CDR3 region is CASSDTDTQYF. The CDR3, as DNA: TGTGCCAGCAGCGACACAGATACGCAGTATTTT. The rearrangement links TRBV9 to TRBJ2-3, with no clear D. The ends were cut back, 3 bases at V and 2 bases at J, with 1 base in the middle. The CDR3 runs 11 residues. Germline assignment: CDR1 SGDLS and CDR2 YYNGEE.

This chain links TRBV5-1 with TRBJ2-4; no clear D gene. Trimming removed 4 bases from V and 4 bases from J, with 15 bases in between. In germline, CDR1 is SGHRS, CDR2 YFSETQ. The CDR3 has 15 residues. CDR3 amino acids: CASSGVDGPKNIQYF. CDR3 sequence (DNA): TGCGCCAGCAGCGGGGTGGACGGACCGAAAAACATTCAGTACTTC.

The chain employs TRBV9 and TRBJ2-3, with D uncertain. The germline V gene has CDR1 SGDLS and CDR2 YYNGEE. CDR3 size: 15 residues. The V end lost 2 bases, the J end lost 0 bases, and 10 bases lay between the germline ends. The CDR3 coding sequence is TGTGCCAGCAGCGTCGGGCTGACTAGCACAGATACGCAGTATTTT. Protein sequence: CASSVGLTSTDTQYF. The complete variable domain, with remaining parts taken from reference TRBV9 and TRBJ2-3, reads DSGVTQTPKHLITATGQRVTLRCSPRSGDLSVYWYQQSLDQGLQFLIQYYNGEERAKGNILERFSAQQFPDLHSELNLSSLELGDSALYFCASSVGLTSTDTQYFGPGTRLTVL.

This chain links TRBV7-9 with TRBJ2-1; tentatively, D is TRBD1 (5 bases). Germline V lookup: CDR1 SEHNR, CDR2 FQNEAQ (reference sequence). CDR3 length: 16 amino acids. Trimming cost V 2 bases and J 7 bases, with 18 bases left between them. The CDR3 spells CASSLLTDSTQNEQFF. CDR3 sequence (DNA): TGTGCCAGCAGCTTACTTACCGACAGTACCCAAAATGAGCAGTTCTTC.

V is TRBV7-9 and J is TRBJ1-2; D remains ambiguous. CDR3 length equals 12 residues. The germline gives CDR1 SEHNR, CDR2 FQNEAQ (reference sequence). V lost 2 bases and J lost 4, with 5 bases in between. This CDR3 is CASSLFAYGYTF. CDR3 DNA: TGTGCCAGCAGCTTATTTGCCTATGGCTACACCTTC. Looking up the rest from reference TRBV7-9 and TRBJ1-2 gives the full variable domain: DTGVSQNPRHKITKRGQNVTFRCDPISEHNRLYWYRQTLGQGPEFLTYFQNEAQLEKSRLLSDRFSAERPKGSFSTLEIQRTEQGDSAMYLCASSLFAYGYTFGSGTRLTVV.

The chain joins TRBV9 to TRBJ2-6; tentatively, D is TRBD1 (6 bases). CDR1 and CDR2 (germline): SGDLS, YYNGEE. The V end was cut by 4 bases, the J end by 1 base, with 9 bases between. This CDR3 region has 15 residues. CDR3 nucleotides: TGTGCCAGCAGCAAAGGGGGATCTGGGGCCAACGTCCTGACTTTC. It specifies CASSKGGSGANVLTF.

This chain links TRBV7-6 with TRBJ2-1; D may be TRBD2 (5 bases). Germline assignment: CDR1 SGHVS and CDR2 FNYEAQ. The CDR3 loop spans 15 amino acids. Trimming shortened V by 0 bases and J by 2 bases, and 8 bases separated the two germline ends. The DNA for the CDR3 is TGTGCCAGCAGCTTAGCGGGAGTCGCCTACAATGAGCAGTTCTTC. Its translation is CASSLAGVAYNEQFF.

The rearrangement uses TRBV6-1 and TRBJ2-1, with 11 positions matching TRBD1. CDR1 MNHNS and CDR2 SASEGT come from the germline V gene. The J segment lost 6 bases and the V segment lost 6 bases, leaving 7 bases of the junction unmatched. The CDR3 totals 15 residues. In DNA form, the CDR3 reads TGTGCCAGCAGCGAGGGCGGACAGGGGGCCAATGAGCAGTTCTTC. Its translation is CASSEGGQGANEQFF.

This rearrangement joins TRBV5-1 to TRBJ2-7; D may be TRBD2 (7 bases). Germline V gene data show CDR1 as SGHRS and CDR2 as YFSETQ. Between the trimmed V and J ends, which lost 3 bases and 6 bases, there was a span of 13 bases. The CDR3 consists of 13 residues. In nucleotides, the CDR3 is TGCGCCAGCAGCTATGGGGGGGCAGGCGAGCAGTACTTC. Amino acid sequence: CASSYGGAGEQYF.

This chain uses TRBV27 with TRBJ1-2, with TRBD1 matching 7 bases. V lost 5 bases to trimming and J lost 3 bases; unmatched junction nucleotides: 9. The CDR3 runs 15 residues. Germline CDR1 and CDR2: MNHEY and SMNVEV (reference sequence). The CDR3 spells CASSPWTGAHYGYTF. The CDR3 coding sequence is TGTGCCAGCAGTCCATGGACAGGAGCTCACTATGGCTACACCTTC.

Here the CDR3 reads CASSLAGGPAGELFF. CDR3 coding DNA: TGTGCCAGCAGCTTAGCGGGGGGGCCCGCCGGGGAGCTGTTTTTT. The rearrangement uses TRBV7-2 and TRBJ2-2, with D possibly TRBD2 on 7 matching bases. The V end was cut by 0 bases, the J end by 6 bases, with 11 bases between. Germline CDR1 reads SGHTA; CDR2 reads FQGNSA. The CDR3 is 15 amino acids.

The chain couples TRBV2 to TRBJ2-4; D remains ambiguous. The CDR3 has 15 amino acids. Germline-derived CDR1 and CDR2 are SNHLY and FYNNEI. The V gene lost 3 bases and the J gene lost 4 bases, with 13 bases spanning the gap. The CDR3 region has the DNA TGTGCCAGCAGTGATACATCGGGCAGTAAAAACATTCAGTACTTC. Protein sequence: CASSDTSGSKNIQYF.

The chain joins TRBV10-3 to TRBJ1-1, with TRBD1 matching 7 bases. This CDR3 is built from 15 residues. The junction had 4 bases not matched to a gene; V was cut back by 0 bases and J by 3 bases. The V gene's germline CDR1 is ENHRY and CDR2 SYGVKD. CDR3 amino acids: CAISESEGADTEAFF. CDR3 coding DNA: TGTGCCATCAGTGAGTCGGAGGGGGCGGACACTGAAGCTTTCTTT.

DNA of the CDR3: TGTGCCAGCAGCTCCGAGAATCAGGGTTTGAACACTGAAGCTTTCTTT. Translated, it gives CASSSENQGLNTEAFF. The chain carries TRBV5-5 and TRBJ1-1; TRBD1 is a possible D gene (5 bases). V was clipped by 3 bases and J by 0 bases, with 15 bases between them. The CDR3 covers 16 residues. Germline CDR1 and CDR2: SGHKS and YYEKEE (reference sequence).

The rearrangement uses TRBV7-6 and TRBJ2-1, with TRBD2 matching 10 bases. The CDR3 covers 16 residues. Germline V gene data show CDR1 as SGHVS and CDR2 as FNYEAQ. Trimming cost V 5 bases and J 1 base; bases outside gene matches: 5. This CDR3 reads CASSLGTSVSYNEQFF. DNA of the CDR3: TGTGCCAGCAGCCTGGGGACTAGCGTATCCTACAATGAGCAGTTCTTC. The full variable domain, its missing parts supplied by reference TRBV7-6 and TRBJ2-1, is GAGVSQSPRYKVTKRGQDVALRCDPISGHVSLYWYRQALGQGPEFLTYFNYEAQQDKSGLPNDRFSAERPEGSISTLTIQRTEQRDSAMYRCASSLGTSVSYNEQFFGPGTRLTVL.

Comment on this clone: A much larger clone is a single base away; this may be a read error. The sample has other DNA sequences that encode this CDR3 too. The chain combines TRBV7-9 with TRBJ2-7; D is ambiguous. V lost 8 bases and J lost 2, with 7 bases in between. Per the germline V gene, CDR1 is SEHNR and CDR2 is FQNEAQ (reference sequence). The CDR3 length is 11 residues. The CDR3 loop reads CASVGTYEQYF. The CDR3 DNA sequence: TGTGCCAGCGTAGGAACCTACGAGCAGTACTTC.

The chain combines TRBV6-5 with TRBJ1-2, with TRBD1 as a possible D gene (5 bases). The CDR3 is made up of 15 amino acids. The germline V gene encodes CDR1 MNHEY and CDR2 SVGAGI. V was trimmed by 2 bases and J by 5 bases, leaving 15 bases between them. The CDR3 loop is CASSYGGANVYGYTF. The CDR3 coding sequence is TGTGCCAGCAGTTACGGTGGGGCAAACGTGTATGGCTACACCTTC.

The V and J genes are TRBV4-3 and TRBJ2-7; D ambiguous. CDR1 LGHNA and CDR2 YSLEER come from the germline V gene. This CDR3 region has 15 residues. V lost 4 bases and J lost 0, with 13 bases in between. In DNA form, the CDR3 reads TGCGCCAGCAGCCCAGACGCCTCTCGCTCCTACGAGCAGTACTTC. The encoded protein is CASSPDASRSYEQYF.

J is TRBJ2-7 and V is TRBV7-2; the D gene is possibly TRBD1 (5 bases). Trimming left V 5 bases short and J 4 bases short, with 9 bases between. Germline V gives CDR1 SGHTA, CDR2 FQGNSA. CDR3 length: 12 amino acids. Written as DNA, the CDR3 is TGTGCCAGCAGCAAAGACAGATACGAGCAGTACTTC. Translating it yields CASSKDRYEQYF.

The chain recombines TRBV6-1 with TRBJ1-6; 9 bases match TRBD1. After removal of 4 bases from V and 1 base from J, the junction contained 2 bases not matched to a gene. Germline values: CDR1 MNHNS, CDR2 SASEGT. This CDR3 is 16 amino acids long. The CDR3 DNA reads TGTGCCAGCAGTGTACAGGGGGCGTCCTATAATTCACCCCTCCACTTT. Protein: CASSVQGASYNSPLHF.

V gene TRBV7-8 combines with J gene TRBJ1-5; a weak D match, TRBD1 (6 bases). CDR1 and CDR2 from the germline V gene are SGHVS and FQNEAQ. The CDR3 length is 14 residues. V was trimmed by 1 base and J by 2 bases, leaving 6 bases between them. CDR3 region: CASSLGGRNQPQHF. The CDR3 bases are TGTGCCAGCAGCTTAGGGGGGCGCAATCAGCCCCAGCATTTT.

CDR3 nucleotide sequence: TGTGCCAGCAGCTTTCCTTGGAGGATTACAGATACGCAGTATTTT. Its protein product is CASSFPWRITDTQYF. This sequence joins TRBV7-9 and TRBJ2-3, with D possibly TRBD2 on 5 matching bases. The CDR3 loop spans 15 amino acids. The germline V gene encodes CDR1 SEHNR and CDR2 FQNEAQ (reference sequence). Trimming removed 3 bases at V and 3 bases at J, with 13 bases between.

CDR3 sequence: CASSPTAGGDTYEQYF. The CDR3 bases are TGCGCCAGCAGCCCAACAGCGGGGGGAGATACCTACGAGCAGTACTTC. This rearrangement joins TRBV4-3 to TRBJ2-7, with TRBD2 identical over 9 bases. The germline V gene encodes CDR1 LGHNA and CDR2 YSLEER. The J segment lost 2 bases and the V segment lost 4 bases, leaving 9 bases of the junction unmatched. This CDR3 comprises 16 residues.

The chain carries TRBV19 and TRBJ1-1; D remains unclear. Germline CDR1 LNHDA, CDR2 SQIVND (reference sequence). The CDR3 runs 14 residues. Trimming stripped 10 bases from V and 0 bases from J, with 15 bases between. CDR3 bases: TGTGCCACCAGTACCGTGGGTCTGAACACTGAAGCTTTCTTT. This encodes CATSTVGLNTEAFF.

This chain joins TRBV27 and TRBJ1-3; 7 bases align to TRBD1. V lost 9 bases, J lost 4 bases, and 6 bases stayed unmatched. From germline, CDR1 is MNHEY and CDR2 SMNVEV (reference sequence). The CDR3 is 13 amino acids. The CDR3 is CASTDRVGNTIYF. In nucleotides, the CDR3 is TGTGCCAGTACCGACAGGGTGGGAAACACCATATATTTT.

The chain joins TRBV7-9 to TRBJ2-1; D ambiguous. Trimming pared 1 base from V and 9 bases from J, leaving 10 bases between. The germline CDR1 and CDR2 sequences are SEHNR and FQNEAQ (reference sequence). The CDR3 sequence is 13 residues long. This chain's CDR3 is CASSLVPKFEQFF. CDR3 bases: TGTGCCAGCAGCTTAGTGCCTAAATTTGAGCAGTTCTTC.

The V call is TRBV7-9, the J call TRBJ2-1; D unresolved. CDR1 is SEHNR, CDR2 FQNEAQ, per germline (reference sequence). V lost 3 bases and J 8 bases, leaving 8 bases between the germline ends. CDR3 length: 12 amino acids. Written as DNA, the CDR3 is TGTGCCAGCAGCTTGAGGACGTATGAGCAGTTCTTC. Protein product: CASSLRTYEQFF.

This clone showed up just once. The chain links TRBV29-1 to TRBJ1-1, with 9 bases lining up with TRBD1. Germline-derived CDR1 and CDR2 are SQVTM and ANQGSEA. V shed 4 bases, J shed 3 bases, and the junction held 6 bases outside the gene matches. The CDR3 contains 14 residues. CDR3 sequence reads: CSVVPGTGYTEAFF. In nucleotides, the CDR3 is TGCAGCGTTGTACCCGGGACAGGGTACACTGAAGCTTTCTTT.

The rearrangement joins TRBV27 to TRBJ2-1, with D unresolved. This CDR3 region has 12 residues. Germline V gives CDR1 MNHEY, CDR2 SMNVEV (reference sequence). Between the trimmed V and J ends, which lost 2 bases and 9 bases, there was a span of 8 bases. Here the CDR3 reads CASSLGGVEQFF. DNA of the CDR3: TGTGCCAGCAGTTTAGGTGGCGTTGAGCAGTTCTTC.